A selection of T cell receptor beta chains follows, all from one sample in a study of cytomegalovirus exposure and HLA in healthy donors. Assay used: immunoSEQ multiplex PCR; TCRdb lists only in-frame clones, some missing. The data contain tens of thousands of clones, approximately 80% of them seen just once; the ten biggest clones take up 3% to 4%. The specimen sequenced was PBMCs. The receptors shown here come from a man aged 50 or older in good health and CMV-seronegative. The CDR3 runs from the conserved cysteine through the conserved F or W. Each record gives: J gene, V gene, D gene, clone size, CDR3 protein, CDR3 DNA. The D gene is left open where the match is weak. The size of a clone is reported for some rows only, either as once, few or many, or as a class for expanded clones.

>TRBJ2-1|TRBV4-1|TRBD2|-
CASSPDVTSGTPIYNEQFF
TGCGCCAGCAGCCCCGACGTGACTAGCGGGACACCAATCTACAATGAGCAGTTCTTC
>TRBJ2-1|TRBV11-3|-|-
CASSLDTQGGLDKEQFF
TGTGCCAGCAGCTTAGACACCCAGGGGGGTCTGGACAAGGAGCAGTTCTTC
>TRBJ2-5|TRBV13|TRBD2|-
CASSPSLADPGLQETQYF
TGTGCCAGCAGCCCCTCGCTAGCGGACCCCGGACTACAAGAGACCCAGTACTTC
>TRBJ2-3|TRBV27|TRBD2|-
CASLPGTSGPSTDTQYF
TGTGCCAGCCTCCCCGGGACTAGCGGGCCTAGCACAGATACGCAGTATTTT
>TRBJ2-7|TRBV5-1|-|-
CASSSPGQGYEQYF
TGCGCCAGCAGCTCACCGGGACAAGGCTACGAGCAGTACTTC
>TRBJ2-5|TRBV5-1|TRBD2|-
CASTESGSETQYF
TGCGCCAGCACTGAGAGCGGGAGCGAGACCCAGTACTTC
>TRBJ1-1|TRBV5-1|-|-
CASSLQAGKSEAFF
TGCGCCAGCAGCTTGCAGGCAGGCAAGTCTGAAGCTTTCTTT
>TRBJ1-3|TRBV11-3|-|-
CASSLSSSGNTIYF
TGTGCCAGCAGCTTGTCGAGCTCTGGAAACACCATATATTTT
>TRBJ1-5|TRBV5-1|TRBD1|-
CASSLEGQGSNQPQHF
TGCGCCAGCAGCCTGGAAGGACAGGGGAGCAATCAGCCCCAGCATTTT
>TRBJ2-5|TRBV27|-|-
CASSFWAGQETQYF
TGTGCCAGCAGTTTCTGGGCTGGCCAAGAGACCCAGTACTTC
>TRBJ1-5|TRBV28|-|-
CASSPPGSQPGPQHF
TGTGCCAGCAGCCCACCGGGATCTCAACCCGGGCCCCAGCATTTT
>TRBJ2-2|TRBV4-2|TRBD2|-
CASSQDTSGRTGELFF
TGTGCCAGCAGCCAAGATACTAGCGGGAGAACCGGGGAGCTGTTTTTT
>TRBJ1-5|TRBV6-5|-|few
CASSPGVSSQPQHF
TGTGCCAGCAGTCCAGGGGTTAGTAGTCAGCCCCAGCATTTT
>TRBJ2-7|TRBV6-5|TRBD1|few
CASSDGQGFSYEQYF
TGTGCCAGCTCTGACGGACAGGGTTTCTCCTACGAGCAGTACTTC
>TRBJ2-7|TRBV6-6|TRBD1|few
CASALGQGGYEQYF
TGTGCCAGCGCCTTGGGACAGGGGGGATACGAGCAGTACTTC
>TRBJ1-1|TRBV10-3|-|-
CAISGGQMNTEAFF
TGTGCCATCAGTGGAGGACAGATGAACACTGAAGCTTTCTTT
>TRBJ1-2|TRBV29-1|-|few
CSVGVTDGYTF
TGCAGCGTTGGAGTTACGGATGGCTACACCTTC
>TRBJ2-3|TRBV9|-|once
CASSVGGLGTDTQYF
TGTGCCAGCAGCGTAGGGGGGCTGGGGACAGATACGCAGTATTTT
>TRBJ2-7|TRBV11-3|-|-
CASSLAGSYEQYF
TGTGCCAGCAGCTTGGCAGGTTCCTACGAGCAGTACTTC
>TRBJ1-2|TRBV5-4|TRBD1|-
CASSPYGTGGGYGYTF
TGTGCCAGCAGCCCATACGGGACAGGGGGCGGCTATGGCTACACCTTC
>TRBJ2-7|TRBV6-5|TRBD1|few
CASSSSTGGKPYEQYF
TGTGCCAGCAGTTCCTCTACAGGGGGTAAGCCCTACGAGCAGTACTTC
>TRBJ2-2|TRBV11-2|-|-
CATPDVDRGTGELFF
TGTGCCACTCCGGACGTTGACCGGGGCACCGGGGAGCTGTTTTTT
>TRBJ2-5|TRBV27|-|-
CASSPGTRETQYF
TGTGCCAGCAGTCCCGGGACACGGGAGACCCAGTACTTC
>TRBJ1-5|TRBV28|-|once
CASSLLAGGNQPQHF
TGTGCCAGCAGTTTATTAGCAGGGGGCAATCAGCCCCAGCATTTT
>TRBJ2-7|TRBV7-2|-|-
CASSRQLQSSYEQYF
TGTGCCAGCAGCCGACAGTTACAGAGCTCCTACGAGCAGTACTTC
>TRBJ2-7|TRBV27|-|-
CASSPRHRYEQYF
TGTGCCAGCAGTCCAAGACACCGCTACGAGCAGTACTTC
>TRBJ2-1|TRBV5-1|TRBD1|-
CASSLGTGPANEQFF
TGCGCCAGCAGCTTGGGGACAGGGCCAGCCAATGAGCAGTTCTTC
>TRBJ1-3|TRBV18|-|once
CASSPASSGNTIYF
TGTGCCAGCTCACCCGCGAGCTCTGGAAACACCATATATTTT
>TRBJ2-3|TRBV4-3|-|-
CASSQEAKDTQYF
TGCGCCAGCAGCCAAGAGGCCAAGGATACGCAGTATTTT
>TRBJ2-2|TRBV27|TRBD2|-
CASRLAGEGRDTGELFF
TGTGCCAGCAGGCTAGCGGGAGAGGGACGTGACACCGGGGAGCTGTTTTTT
>TRBJ2-7|TRBV10-3|-|-
CASSREENEQYF
TGTGCCAGCAGCAGGGAGGAGAACGAGCAGTACTTC
>TRBJ1-1|TRBV5-1|-|once
CASSEAFQNTEAFF
TGCGCCAGCAGCGAAGCCTTCCAGAACACTGAAGCTTTCTTT
>TRBJ2-3|TRBV9|TRBD2|once
CASTKRLAGAADTQYF
TGTGCCAGCACCAAGAGACTAGCGGGAGCCGCAGATACGCAGTATTTT
>TRBJ2-1|TRBV28|TRBD2|-
CASSSGGVSYNEQFF
TGTGCCAGCAGTTCGGGGGGGGTTTCCTACAATGAGCAGTTCTTC
>TRBJ2-7|TRBV7-2|TRBD1|-
CASSLFRGQNYEQYF
TGTGCCAGCAGCTTATTTAGGGGACAGAACTACGAGCAGTACTTC
>TRBJ2-6|TRBV5-4|-|few
CASSTDSYGANVLTF
TGTGCCAGCAGCACCGATTCCTACGGGGCCAACGTCCTGACTTTC
>TRBJ1-1|TRBV5-4|TRBD1|few
CASSSSDRGWGEAFF
TGTGCCAGCAGCTCTTCCGACAGGGGTTGGGGTGAAGCTTTCTTT
>TRBJ2-1|TRBV11-3|-|-
CAPRGGAHNEQFF
TGTGCCCCCAGGGGAGGGGCCCACAATGAGCAGTTCTTC
>TRBJ1-2|TRBV9|-|-
CASSTRGGDYGYTF
TGTGCCAGCAGCACCCGGGGGGGGGACTATGGCTACACCTTC
>TRBJ2-1|TRBV5-1|TRBD1|-
CASIMGTDSYNEQFF
TGCGCCAGCATCATGGGGACAGACTCCTACAATGAGCAGTTCTTC
>TRBJ2-5|TRBV7-2|TRBD2|-
CASRLRLAGNQETQYF
TGTGCCAGCAGACTTCGACTAGCGGGCAACCAAGAGACCCAGTACTTC
>TRBJ2-1|TRBV6-5|TRBD2|-
CASRETSGHNEQFF
TGTGCCAGCAGGGAAACTAGCGGCCACAATGAGCAGTTCTTC
>TRBJ1-1|TRBV28|TRBD1|once
CASSLQGMNTEAFF
TGTGCCAGCAGCCTACAGGGGATGAACACTGAAGCTTTCTTT